Below, 24 T cell receptor beta chains from the same sample are listed, as sequenced in a study of blood T cell repertoires in COVID-19. Sequenced by immunoSEQ multiplex PCR; TCRdb stores in-frame clones only, minus some. The repertoire holds 250,000 to 300,000 clones, with 88% as singletons. Sequencing used PBMCs or T cells enriched from blood (not recorded which). These receptors all come from a woman in her sixties in a cohort exposed to, infected with or recovered from COVID-19 (not recorded which).

The chain recombines TRBV5-4 with TRBJ2-5, with no clear D. CDR1 and CDR2 from the germline V gene are SGHNT and YYREEE (reference sequence). V dropped 1 base and J dropped 5 bases, with 9 bases sitting between them. The CDR3 spans 13 residues. CDR3 sequence: CASSLPSRETQYF. The DNA for the CDR3 is TGTGCCAGCAGCTTGCCCTCGAGGGAGACCCAGTACTTC.

The chain employs TRBV24-1 and TRBJ2-1, with TRBD2 matching 7 bases. The CDR3 runs 15 residues. Germline V gives CDR1 KGHDR, CDR2 SFDVKD. Trimming at V came to 3 bases and at J to 6 bases, leaving 7 bases not matched to a gene. The CDR3 spells CATSDPAGPGNEQFF. CDR3 nucleotide sequence: TGTGCCACCAGTGATCCAGCGGGGCCGGGCAATGAGCAGTTCTTC.

The chain is built from TRBV5-1 and TRBJ1-2; a weak D match, TRBD1 (6 bases). The CDR3 spans 17 residues. Germline CDR1 is SGHRS and CDR2 is YFSETQ. Trimming pared 0 bases from V and 4 bases from J, leaving 19 bases between. The CDR3 spells CASSLGAGDGLRYGYTF. The DNA of the CDR3 is TGCGCCAGCAGCTTGGGGGCAGGGGATGGACTTCGCTATGGCTACACCTTC.

The V call is TRBV3-1 (or the pseudogene TRBV3-2), the J call TRBJ2-4; 10 nucleotides line up with TRBD1. The CDR3 extends over 15 amino acids. Looked up from germline, CDR1 is LGHDT and CDR2 is YNNKEL (reference sequence). V shed 4 bases and J 6 bases; nucleotides not matched to a gene: 6. In DNA, the CDR3 is TGTGCCAGCAGCCGATTTAGGACAGGGGGAAACATTCAGTACTTC. It encodes CASSRFRTGGNIQYF.

The V call is TRBV5-5, the J call TRBJ1-4, with a possible D match to TRBD1 (6 bases). Trimming pared 0 bases from V and 14 bases from J, leaving 20 bases between. The germline CDR1 and CDR2 sequences are SGHKS and YYEKEE (reference sequence). The CDR3 runs 15 residues. The CDR3 spells CASSLEGTPLVPLFF. CDR3 DNA: TGTGCCAGCAGCTTGGAAGGGACACCTCTTGTTCCTCTGTTTTTT.

The chain uses TRBV5-1 and TRBJ1-4, with D perhaps matching TRBD1 (6 bases). V was shortened by 2 bases and J by 8 bases, with 16 bases between the two germline ends. In germline, CDR1 is SGHRS, CDR2 YFSETQ. This CDR3 has 15 amino acids. CDR3 in amino acids: CASSLNGGGGEKLFF. The CDR3 DNA is TGCGCCAGCAGCTTAAATGGGGGCGGCGGAGAAAAACTGTTTTTT.

V usage is TRBV28 and J usage is TRBJ2-2, with a possible D match to TRBD2 (6 bases). V lost 8 bases and J lost 5, with 18 bases in between. Germline loops: CDR1 MDHEN, CDR2 SYDVKM. This CDR3 region has 15 residues. CDR3 amino acids: CASSPEGSLTGELFF. CDR3 DNA sequence: TGTGCCAGCTCCCCGGAGGGGTCCCTTACCGGGGAGCTGTTTTTT.

This clone was observed a single time. V is TRBV5-4 and J is TRBJ1-2; 7 bases fit TRBD1. The J segment lost 1 base and the V segment lost 4 bases, leaving 4 bases of the junction unmatched. The CDR3 has 14 residues. Germline V CDR1 and CDR2: SGHNT, YYREEE (reference sequence). The CDR3 DNA reads TGTGCCAGCAGCCGAGGGGGCCTTAACTATGGCTACACCTTC. Its translation is CASSRGGLNYGYTF.

The chain recombines TRBV10-2 with TRBJ1-4; 12 bases are a match to TRBD1. The V and J ends lost 3 bases and 7 bases, in that order; junction bases with no gene match: 6. CDR1 is WSHSY, CDR2 SAAADI, per germline. The length of the CDR3 is 16 residues. The CDR3 DNA reads TGCGCCAGCAGTGATTCGGGACAGGGGGCGAGTGAAAAACTGTTTTTT. Protein: CASSDSGQGASEKLFF.

This chain joins TRBV15 and TRBJ2-7; D gene ambiguous. The CDR3 spans 17 residues. The V gene's germline CDR1 is LNHNV and CDR2 YYDKDF (reference sequence). Trimming removed 0 bases from V and 5 bases from J, with 20 bases in between. CDR3 sequence: CATSRDGSYGSANEQYF. CDR3 DNA: TGTGCCACCAGCAGAGACGGGTCGTACGGGTCTGCGAACGAGCAGTACTTC.

The V call is TRBV2, the J call TRBJ2-1; D may be TRBD1 (5 bases). This CDR3 has 15 amino acids. Trimming removed 3 bases at V and 7 bases at J, with 16 bases between. CDR1 is SNHLY and CDR2 is FYNNEI in the germline V gene. The CDR3 DNA sequence: TGTGCCAGCAGTGACGATTTAGGGGCGGCGAATGAGCAGTTCTTC. Amino acids: CASSDDLGAANEQFF.

This clone was seen only once. The rearrangement joins TRBV18 to TRBJ1-1; D is perhaps TRBD1 (5 bases). The V gene's germline CDR1 is KGHSH and CDR2 LQKENI. The CDR3 has 14 amino acids. V dropped 2 bases and J dropped 4 bases, with 11 bases sitting between them. The DNA for the CDR3 is TGTGCCAGCTCACCAACGGGGGGGACCACTGAAGCTTTCTTT. It is translated as CASSPTGGTTEAFF.

The chain carries TRBV9 and TRBJ2-5; 8 positions agree with TRBD2. CDR1 is SGDLS and CDR2 is YYNGEE in the germline V gene. The ends lost 0 bases at V and 1 base at J; junction bases unmatched: 8. The CDR3 consists of 17 residues. The CDR3 sequence: CASSVGGGAGAQETQYF. Written as DNA, the CDR3 is TGTGCCAGCAGCGTAGGGGGAGGAGCGGGGGCCCAAGAGACCCAGTACTTC.

J is TRBJ2-1 and V is TRBV28, with D possibly being TRBD1 (6 bases). The V gene lost 5 bases and the J gene lost 10 bases, with 18 bases spanning the gap. Germline CDR1 and CDR2: MDHEN and SYDVKM. The CDR3 totals 14 residues. The CDR3 loop reads CASSLHPTGKEQFF. The CDR3 bases are TGTGCCAGCAGTCTCCACCCAACAGGGAAAGAGCAGTTCTTC.

The J gene is TRBJ2-2, the V gene TRBV19; maybe TRBD2 (6 bases). V was pared by 5 bases and J by 8 bases, with 24 bases between. The germline V gene has CDR1 LNHDA and CDR2 SQIVND (reference sequence). This CDR3 is 17 amino acids long. The DNA of the CDR3 is TGTGCCAGTAGTGTGGGGTGGGGTAGCGGAGTTCAGGGGGAGCTGTTTTTT. Residues: CASSVGWGSGVQGELFF.

The rearrangement links TRBV12-3 or TRBV12-4 to TRBJ1-1; no clear D. Trimming cost V 7 bases and J 14 bases, with 23 bases left between them. The CDR3 covers 13 residues. CDR3 nucleotides: TGTGCCAGCACTCCTACCGGCGGCCCCGGTCGATTCTTT. Protein product: CASTPTGGPGRFF.

The gene calls are TRBV30 and TRBJ1-1, with D possibly TRBD1 on 5 matching bases. The CDR3 is made up of 11 amino acids. Germline values: CDR1 GTSNPN, CDR2 SVGIG (reference sequence). V gave up 8 bases and J gave up 1 base, with 8 bases separating them. For the CDR3, the DNA is TGTGCCGGGGGACGGAACACTGAAGCTTTCTTT. This codes for CAGGRNTEAFF.

The rearrangement joins TRBV4-3 to TRBJ2-5; 8 nucleotides match TRBD1. The CDR3 loop spans 17 amino acids. V lost 0 bases, J lost 4 bases, and 10 bases stayed unmatched. CDR1 is LGHNA, CDR2 YSLEER, per germline. CDR3 nucleotide sequence: TGCGCCAGCAGCCAAGATCCCCCGGTCAGGGGGCCAGAGACCCAGTACTTC. This codes for CASSQDPPVRGPETQYF.

Only one count was recorded for this clone. V gene TRBV21-1 combines with J gene TRBJ1-5; the table's TRBD1 call for D was not verified on the DNA. TRBV21-1 is a pseudogene. CDR3 length: 17 residues. The CDR3 loop is CASSQRKTEYSNQPQHF. Written as DNA, the CDR3 is TGTGCCAGCAGCCAAAGGAAGACAGAGTATAGCAATCAGCCCCAGCATTTT.

This chain joins TRBV7-2 and TRBJ2-2; 8 nucleotides line up with TRBD2. Trimming removed 3 bases from V and 4 bases from J; junction bases left unmatched: 10. CDR3 length equals 17 residues. Germline CDR1 reads SGHTA; CDR2 reads FQGNSA. The CDR3 spells CASSFLWSGSGTGELFF. In DNA form, the CDR3 reads TGTGCCAGCAGCTTCCTTTGGAGCGGGAGTGGCACCGGGGAGCTGTTTTTT.

This chain links TRBV19 with TRBJ1-1; 7 bases are shared with TRBD1. V dropped 6 bases and J dropped 1; count of bases not matched to a gene: 11. Germline CDR1 and CDR2: LNHDA and SQIVND (reference sequence). The CDR3 loop spans 16 amino acids. The CDR3 coding sequence is TGTGCCAGTAGATCCCCCTTGACAGGGACGAACACTGAAGCTTTCTTT. This encodes CASRSPLTGTNTEAFF.

The V and J genes are TRBV5-1 and TRBJ2-5; perhaps TRBD2 as D (6 bases). Germline V gene sequence: CDR1 SGHRS, CDR2 YFSETQ. The germline V and J ends were trimmed by 0 bases and 4 bases, with 10 bases remaining between them. The CDR3 has 14 residues. Here the CDR3 reads CASSLGSGRETQYF. DNA for the CDR3: TGCGCCAGCAGCTTGGGGTCCGGGAGAGAGACCCAGTACTTC.

The rearrangement uses TRBV2 and TRBJ2-6, with a possible D match to TRBD1 (6 bases). This CDR3 has 15 residues. V was cut by 11 bases and J by 1 base, with 15 bases left in between. CDR1 SNHLY and CDR2 FYNNEI come from the germline V gene. The CDR3 DNA reads as TGTGCCGGCCAAGAAGGGGGATCTGGGGCCAACGTCCTGACTTTC. Its translation is CAGQEGGSGANVLTF.

The V gene is TRBV2, the J gene TRBJ2-1; TRBD2 aligns across 14 bases. This CDR3 has 16 amino acids. Germline CDR1 SNHLY, CDR2 FYNNEI. Trimming at V came to 4 bases and at J to 10 bases, leaving 9 bases not matched to a gene. The CDR3 DNA reads as TGTGCCAGCAGTGTTTCGGGACTAGCGGGAGCGGACGAGCAGTTCTTC. Its translation: CASSVSGLAGADEQFF. The full variable domain, completed using reference TRBV2 and TRBJ2-1, is EPEVTQTPSHQVTQMGQEVILRCVPISNHLYFYWYRQILGQKVEFLVSFYNNEISEKSEIFDDQFSVERPDGSNFTLKIRSTKLEDSAMYFCASSVSGLAGADEQFFGPGTRLTVL.